A single sample is the source of the 21 T cell receptor beta chains below, sequenced in a study of CD8 T cells in ankylosing spondylitis. Study observations and caveats: Blood from ankylosing spondylitis patients appeared to carry a characteristic roughly eight-variant TCR beta motif.

TCRdb reprocessed the 5' RACE reads via MiXCR and lists one record per CDR3 protein. The table shows 350,000 to 450,000 distinct CDR3 sequences, with 25% to 30% occurring only once. Their antigens remain unidentified. Sequencing was carried out using blood, either unsorted or a sorted T cell fraction (not recorded which). The receptors here all came from a male donor with ankylosing spondylitis.

V gene TRBV24-1 combines with J gene TRBJ1-2; D is undetermined. CDR3 length: 14 amino acids. Germline V gene data show CDR1 as KGHDR and CDR2 as SFDVKD. V was trimmed by 2 bases and J by 4 bases, leaving 10 bases between them. The CDR3 region is CATSDSSVIYGYTF. The DNA of the CDR3 is TGTGCCACCAGTGATTCCTCTGTAATCTATGGCTACACCTTC.

This clonotype was counted at least ten times. This chain uses TRBV29-1 with TRBJ1-2, with 11 bases identical to TRBD1. V lost 6 bases to trimming and J lost 6 bases; unmatched junction nucleotides: 9. In germline, CDR1 is SQVTM, CDR2 ANQGSEA. This CDR3 has 14 residues. This CDR3 reads CSVLPPGQGDGYTF. CDR3 nucleotide sequence: TGCAGCGTGCTACCTCCGGGACAGGGGGATGGCTACACCTTC. Looking up the rest from reference TRBV29-1 and TRBJ1-2 gives the full variable domain: SAVISQKPSRDICQRGTSLTIQCQVDSQVTMMFWYRQQPGQSLTLIATANQGSEATYESGFVIDKFPISRPNLTFSTLTVSNMSPEDSSIYLCSVLPPGQGDGYTFGSGTRLTVV.

This clonotype came up a few times. The chain carries TRBV29-1 and TRBJ1-1, with a weak D call TRBD1 (5 bases). Trimming left V 3 bases short and J 1 base short, with 9 bases between. This CDR3 is 13 amino acids long. Germline V gives CDR1 SQVTM, CDR2 ANQGSEA. CDR3 loop: CSVDRDGNTEAFF. The CDR3, as DNA: TGCAGCGTTGACAGGGATGGGAACACTGAAGCTTTCTTT.

This clonotype has just a few counts. This chain connects TRBV12-3 or TRBV12-4 to TRBJ2-1; possibly TRBD2 for D (5 bases). The CDR3 is made up of 14 amino acids. V lost 2 bases to trimming and J lost 10 bases, with 15 bases between them. The CDR3 spells CASSLSSFSGEQFF. For the CDR3, the DNA is TGTGCCAGCAGTTTATCTAGCTTCTCCGGGGAGCAGTTCTTC.

This clonotype was seen a handful of times. CDR3 amino acids: CASSLGSGQGGVWLGEQFF. In DNA, the CDR3 is TGCGCCAGCAGCCTGGGATCCGGACAGGGGGGGGTTTGGCTCGGTGAGCAGTTCTTC. The chain recombines TRBV5-1 with TRBJ2-1; 10 bases are a match to TRBD1. This CDR3 region has 19 residues. V trimming: 4 bases; J trimming: 9 bases; junction bases outside the gene matches: 22. CDR1 is SGHRS, CDR2 YFSETQ, per germline.

The V gene is TRBV20-1, the J gene TRBJ2-3; D may be TRBD2 (7 bases). CDR3 size: 19 residues. V lost 8 bases and J 0 bases, leaving 30 bases between the germline ends. Germline V CDR1 and CDR2: DFQATT, SNEGSKA (reference sequence). The CDR3 protein is CSLGGLVASGKASTDTQYF. The CDR3 nucleotides are TGCAGTCTTGGGGGCCTTGTGGCTAGCGGAAAAGCAAGCACAGATACGCAGTATTTT.

CDR3 in amino acids: CASSQNTEGGGGYTF. The CDR3 nucleotides read TGTGCCAGCAGCCAGAACACAGAGGGGGGAGGCGGCTACACCTTC. The chain combines TRBV4-2 with TRBJ1-2; perhaps TRBD1 as D (6 bases). The germline V gene encodes CDR1 LGHNA and CDR2 YNFKEQ. This CDR3 is 15 amino acids long. The V end lost 3 bases, the J end lost 8 bases, and 19 bases lay between the germline ends.

The rearrangement uses TRBV5-1 and TRBJ2-5; TRBD1 matches 7 bases. J lost 1 base, V lost 0 bases, and 3 bases had no gene match. This CDR3 is 15 amino acids long. Per germline, CDR1 SGHRS and CDR2 YFSETQ. CDR3 coding DNA: TGCGCCAGCAGCTTGGCACAGGGGAGCCAAGAGACCCAGTACTTC. Translating gives CASSLAQGSQETQYF.

The V gene is TRBV5-1, the J gene TRBJ1-5; 7 nucleotides line up with TRBD1. CDR1 is SGHRS and CDR2 is YFSETQ in the germline V gene. The CDR3 extends over 13 amino acids. J gave up 7 bases and V 4 bases, and 5 bases lay outside the gene matches. CDR3 coding DNA: TGCGCCAGCAGCGAACAGGGGTTACAGCCCCAGCATTTT. It encodes CASSEQGLQPQHF.

This sequence joins TRBV24-1 and TRBJ2-3, with a weak D call TRBD2 (5 bases). Trimming left V 5 bases short and J 3 bases short, with 14 bases between. This CDR3 is 15 amino acids long. In germline, CDR1 is KGHDR, CDR2 SFDVKD. The CDR3 protein is CATSGRRQATDTQYF. The CDR3 coding sequence is TGTGCCACCAGTGGAAGGAGGCAGGCAACAGATACGCAGTATTTT.

V is TRBV5-1 and J is TRBJ2-7; maybe TRBD2 (5 bases). V lost 4 bases to trimming and J lost 0 bases, with 17 bases between them. Germline loops: CDR1 SGHRS, CDR2 YFSETQ. This CDR3 is 16 amino acids long. CDR3 sequence (DNA): TGCGCCAGCAGCGTCCAAGGAGCGGCCCTCTCCTACGAGCAGTACTTC. It specifies CASSVQGAALSYEQYF.

The chain uses TRBV7-9 and TRBJ1-4, with 7 nucleotides matching TRBD1. The CDR3 length is 16 residues. With 5 bases clipped from V and 5 bases from J, the junction kept 11 bases outside the gene matches. Germline values: CDR1 SEHNR, CDR2 FQNEAQ (reference sequence). The CDR3 reads CASSRRGQAQNEKLFF. In DNA, the CDR3 is TGTGCCAGCAGCCGACGTGGACAGGCCCAGAATGAAAAACTGTTTTTT.

This clonotype was seen only a few times. The V gene is TRBV5-1, the J gene TRBJ2-1, with D possibly matching TRBD1 (6 bases). Germline V gives CDR1 SGHRS, CDR2 YFSETQ. Trimming removed 7 bases from V and 7 bases from J, with 15 bases in between. The CDR3 runs to 13 residues. Written as DNA, the CDR3 is TGCGCCAGCGCCCCTCCCAGGGGAAATGAGCAGTTCTTC. The encoded protein is CASAPPRGNEQFF. Based on the CDR3 plus reference TRBV5-1 and TRBJ2-1, the full variable domain is KAGVTQTPRYLIKTRGQQVTLSCSPISGHRSVSWYQQTPGQGLQFLFEYFSETQRNKGNFPGRFSGRQFSNSRSEMNVSTLELGDSALYLCASAPPRGNEQFFGPGTRLTVL.

This rearrangement joins TRBV29-1 to TRBJ2-3; D remains unclear. Between the trimmed V and J ends, which lost 8 bases and 6 bases, there was a span of 15 bases. Germline V gene lookup returns CDR1 SQVTM and CDR2 ANQGSEA. This CDR3 is 12 amino acids long. CDR3 protein: CSLRTDGDTQYF. The CDR3 DNA reads as TGCAGCCTTCGGACCGATGGGGATACGCAGTATTTT.

This clonotype occurred a few times. V usage is TRBV27 and J usage is TRBJ1-1; D call uncertain. The CDR3 extends over 15 amino acids. V was pared by 3 bases and J by 2 bases, with 13 bases between. CDR1 is MNHEY, CDR2 SMNVEV, per germline (reference sequence). This CDR3 reads CASSLPLTVNTEAFF. The CDR3 coding sequence is TGTGCCAGCAGTTTGCCATTGACGGTAAACACTGAAGCTTTCTTT.

The CDR3 DNA reads TGCAGTGCTAGAGACCTACTAGCGGGAGTATCAGATACGCAGTATTTT. This encodes CSARDLLAGVSDTQYF. The chain has TRBV20-1 and TRBJ2-3; the match to TRBD2 covers 11 bases. With V trimmed by 0 bases and J by 4 bases, 6 bases remained unmatched. CDR1 and CDR2 (germline): DFQATT, SNEGSKA (reference sequence). The CDR3 extends over 16 amino acids.

The chain combines TRBV6-1 with TRBJ2-7, with unresolved D. Germline CDR1 is MNHNS and CDR2 is SASEGT. The germline V and J ends were trimmed by 3 bases and 2 bases, with 8 bases remaining between them. This CDR3 comprises 13 residues. CDR3 protein: CASSDNSPYEQYV. The CDR3 nucleotides are TGTGCCAGCAGTGACAACAGTCCCTACGAGCAGTACGTC.

The rearrangement joins TRBV29-1 to TRBJ2-3, with D perhaps TRBD1 (5 bases). This CDR3 is built from 14 residues. Germline loops: CDR1 SQVTM, CDR2 ANQGSEA. Trimming took off 1 base at V and 5 bases at J, with 13 bases between the two ends. DNA for the CDR3: TGCAGCGTTGAAGGCGACAGTGGATTAGATACGCAGTATTTT. It is translated as CSVEGDSGLDTQYF.

This clonotype was seen a few times. The chain couples TRBV29-1 to TRBJ2-4; TRBD2 matches at 9 bases. Germline CDR1 is SQVTM and CDR2 is ANQGSEA. The CDR3 contains 13 residues. Trimming cost V 5 bases and J 8 bases; bases outside gene matches: 7. The CDR3 DNA is TGCAGCGTTCTACTAGCGGGTAGAGACATTCAGTACTTC. Translating it yields CSVLLAGRDIQYF.

The table lists this clonotype with a few counts. The V call is TRBV7-9, the J call TRBJ2-2; D unresolved. With 0 bases removed from V and 3 bases from J, the gap between germline ends came to 5 bases. The CDR3 length is 14 residues. Germline V CDR1 and CDR2: SEHNR, FQNEAQ (reference sequence). DNA of the CDR3: TGTGCCAGCAGCTTAGCCGTTGACACCGGGGAGCTGTTTTTT. As protein: CASSLAVDTGELFF.

This clonotype was recorded a few times. V and J are TRBV27 and TRBJ1-5; D not resolved. The germline CDR1 and CDR2 sequences are MNHEY and SMNVEV (reference sequence). This CDR3 is 15 amino acids long. V was cut by 5 bases and J by 2 bases, with 13 bases left in between. The CDR3 coding sequence is TGTGCCAGCAGTCGGTTCAATGTGGGCAATCAGCCCCAGCATTTT. It yields the protein CASSRFNVGNQPQHF.